These 14 T cell receptor beta chains came from one sample sequenced in a study of blood T cell repertoires in COVID-19. Clones were read by immunoSEQ multiplex PCR, and TCRdb kept only the in-frame ones, dropping some. The repertoire has hundreds of thousands of clones, around 89% of them found once; the top ten carry around 1%. Sequenced: PBMCs or T cells enriched from blood (not recorded which). These receptors all come from a man aged 18 to 30 who had recovered from COVID-19.

This clone was recorded once. This chain uses TRBV6-2 or TRBV6-3 with TRBJ2-7; perhaps TRBD1 as D (5 bases). Germline lookup yields CDR1 MNHEY and CDR2 SVGEGT. The CDR3 loop spans 14 amino acids. V lost 6 bases and J lost 4, with 16 bases in between. The CDR3 DNA reads as TGTGCCAGCAGCCCTTGGGGCCAGTTTTACGAGCAGTACTTC. Its translation is CASSPWGQFYEQYF.

This chain connects TRBV24-1 to TRBJ2-3; 7 bases align to TRBD2. Germline lookup yields CDR1 KGHDR and CDR2 SFDVKD. This CDR3 spans 16 amino acids. The V segment lost 3 bases and the J segment 6 bases; nucleotides outside the gene matches: 11. DNA of the CDR3: TGTGCCACCAGTGATCCCGGACTAGGCCAAGTGGATACGCAGTATTTT. It is translated as CATSDPGLGQVDTQYF.

The chain couples TRBV11-2 to TRBJ2-1; 8 bases match TRBD2. The CDR3 extends over 16 amino acids. CDR1 SGHAT and CDR2 FQNNGV come from the germline V gene. Germline trimming cut 4 bases from V and 0 bases from J; bases unmatched to any gene: 5. CDR3 coding DNA: TGTGCCAGCAGCTCCCGGGGGGGGAGCTCCTACAATGAGCAGTTCTTC. Amino acid sequence: CASSSRGGSSYNEQFF.

This clone was recorded once. V is TRBV4-2 and J is TRBJ2-7; 9 bases agree with TRBD1. In germline, CDR1 is LGHNA, CDR2 YNFKEQ. The J segment lost 3 bases and the V segment lost 3 bases, leaving 6 bases of the junction unmatched. This CDR3 is 15 amino acids long. The CDR3 DNA reads as TGTGCCAGCAGCCATGGGACAGGGAGTTTCTACGAGCAGTACTTC. Its translation: CASSHGTGSFYEQYF.

The chain has TRBV29-1 and TRBJ1-5, with 10 positions matching TRBD1. J lost 0 bases, V lost 7 bases, and 3 bases had no gene match. This CDR3 spans 14 amino acids. Germline-derived CDR1 and CDR2 are SQVTM and ANQGSEA. The chain's CDR3 is CSAGQGDSNQPQHF. The CDR3 nucleotides read TGCAGCGCCGGACAGGGGGATAGCAATCAGCCCCAGCATTTT. Together with reference TRBV29-1 and TRBJ1-5, the CDR3 gives the full variable domain: SAVISQKPSRDICQRGTSLTIQCQVDSQVTMMFWYRQQPGQSLTLIATANQGSEATYESGFVIDKFPISRPNLTFSTLTVSNMSPEDSSIYLCSAGQGDSNQPQHFGDGTRLSIL.

This clone has just a few counts. The chain joins TRBV6-5 to TRBJ1-2, with a weak D call TRBD1 (6 bases). V lost 7 bases and J lost 7, with 22 bases in between. The germline gives CDR1 MNHEY, CDR2 SVGAGI. The CDR3 has 15 amino acids. CDR3 residues: CASIRKGGRPFGYTF. CDR3 DNA sequence: TGTGCCAGCATCCGTAAAGGGGGTCGCCCGTTTGGCTACACCTTC.

The chain is built from TRBV7-5 and TRBJ1-3. TRBV7-5 is a documented pseudogene. The length of the CDR3 is 15 residues. The CDR3 here is CARSKISGSGNTIYF. CDR3 nucleotide sequence: TGTGCCAGAAGTAAGATTAGTGGCTCTGGAAACACCATATATTTT.

This clone was found once. CDR3 amino acids: CASSGGPSSYNEQFF. For the CDR3, the DNA is TGTGCCAGCAGCGGAGGACCAAGCTCCTACAATGAGCAGTTCTTC. The rearrangement uses TRBV11-2 and TRBJ2-1, with D perhaps matching TRBD2 (5 bases). The CDR3 totals 15 residues. Trimming removed 5 bases at V and 0 bases at J, with 11 bases between. The germline V gene has CDR1 SGHAT and CDR2 FQNNGV.

This clone has only one observation. The chain carries TRBV30 and TRBJ1-5; D perhaps matches TRBD1 (6 bases). CDR1 and CDR2 (germline): GTSNPN, SVGIG (reference sequence). This CDR3 is 13 amino acids long. The V gene lost 1 base and the J gene lost 6 bases, with 10 bases spanning the gap. CDR3 residues: CAWSEPGAQPQHF. The CDR3 bases are TGTGCCTGGAGTGAACCAGGGGCTCAGCCCCAGCATTTT.

The chain uses TRBV5-4 and TRBJ2-5; the match to TRBD2 covers 13 bases. V lost 2 bases, J lost 4 bases, and 5 bases stayed unmatched. The CDR3 is 16 residues long. Germline loops: CDR1 SGHNT, CDR2 YYREEE (reference sequence). The CDR3 DNA follows: TGTGCCAGCAGCTTAGGACTAGCGGGAGTTGGAGAGACCCAGTACTTC. Translated, it gives CASSLGLAGVGETQYF. Variable domain in full (rest from reference TRBV5-4 and TRBJ2-5): ETGVTQSPTHLIKTRGQQVTLRCSSQSGHNTVSWYQQALGQGPQFIFQYYREEENGRGNFPPRFSGLQFPNYSSELNVNALELDDSALYLCASSLGLAGVGETQYFGPGTRLLVL.

Concerning this clone itself: This sample includes further DNA sequences coding for the same CDR3. The J gene is TRBJ1-1, the V gene TRBV6-5; a possible D gene is TRBD1 (6 bases). Germline loops: CDR1 MNHEY, CDR2 SVGAGI. V lost 0 bases, J lost 3 bases, and 11 bases lay in between. The CDR3 has 15 amino acids. CDR3 bases: TGTGCCAGCAGTTACTCGATCAGGGGAGACACTGAAGCTTTCTTT. Amino acids: CASSYSIRGDTEAFF.

The CDR3 sequence: CASSIQGASVDGNTIYF. CDR3 coding DNA: TGTGCCAGCTCGATACAGGGGGCCTCGGTCGATGGAAACACCATATATTTT. The rearrangement links TRBV18 to TRBJ1-3; the match to TRBD1 covers 9 bases. This CDR3 has 17 amino acids. The V and J ends lost 6 bases and 3 bases, in that order; junction bases with no gene match: 12. Germline V gene lookup returns CDR1 KGHSH and CDR2 LQKENI.

J is TRBJ1-5 and V is TRBV7-8; no clear D. The ends were cut back, 1 base at V and 8 bases at J, with 9 bases in the middle. The germline gives CDR1 SGHVS, CDR2 FQNEAQ. The CDR3 has 13 residues. The CDR3 coding sequence is TGTGCCAGCAGCTTAGAGTTCCGGGAGCCCCAGCATTTT. Residues: CASSLEFREPQHF.

The gene calls are TRBV29-1 and TRBJ1-5, with D possibly being TRBD1 (5 bases). V lost 2 bases and J 2 bases, leaving 7 bases between the germline ends. The CDR3 covers 13 residues. CDR1 is SQVTM, CDR2 ANQGSEA, per germline. The CDR3 DNA follows: TGCAGCGTTGAACAGGGTGGCAATCAGCCCCAGCATTTT. Its protein product is CSVEQGGNQPQHF.